This TCR beta chain was obtained from a study of blood T cell repertoires in COVID-19. About the research overall: Both acute and convalescent COVID-19 samples were obtained from the United States, Italy and Spain. Sample material is recorded as cDNA or gDNA derived from T cells, B-cell-depleted T cells, or PBMCs.

V was shortened by 1 base and J by 1 base, with 9 bases between the two germline ends. The CDR3 spans 15 residues. Germline lookup yields CDR1 SGHTA and CDR2 FQGNSA. Clones were read by immunoSEQ multiplex PCR, and TCRdb kept only the in-frame ones, dropping some. The sample has roughly 300,000 clones; approximately 84% are singletons. The TCR comes from a human donor with COVID-19, enrolled during active disease. The donor label of this sample is uncertain. The specimen sequenced was peripheral blood. The V and J genes are TRBV7-2 and TRBJ2-3; the D is unclear. CDR3 coding DNA: TGTGCCAGCAGCTTAGTTGGCCAGGGCACAGATACGCAGTATTTT. It specifies CASSLVGQGTDTQYF.